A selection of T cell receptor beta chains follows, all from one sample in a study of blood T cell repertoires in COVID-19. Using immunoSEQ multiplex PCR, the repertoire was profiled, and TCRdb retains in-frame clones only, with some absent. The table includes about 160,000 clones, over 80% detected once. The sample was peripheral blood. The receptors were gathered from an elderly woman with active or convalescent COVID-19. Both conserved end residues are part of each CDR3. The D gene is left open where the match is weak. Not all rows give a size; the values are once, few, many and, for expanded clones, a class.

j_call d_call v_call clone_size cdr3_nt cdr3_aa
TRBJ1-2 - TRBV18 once TGTGCCAGCTGCACCACTTACAGGGACGTTGGCTACACCTTC CASCTTYRDVGYTF
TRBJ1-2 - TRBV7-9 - TGTGCCAGCAGCTCGGGACGGGACACTCCATGGGATGGCTACACCTTC CASSSGRDTPWDGYTF
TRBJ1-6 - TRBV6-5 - TGTGCCAGCAGCGAGGAAGACAGGAACTCACCCCTCCACTTT CASSEEDRNSPLHF
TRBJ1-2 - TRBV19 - TGTGCCAGTAGCCCAACGACAAAGGACATCGGTAGTGGCTACACCTTC CASSPTTKDIGSGYTF
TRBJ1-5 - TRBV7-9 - TGTGCCAGCAGCTTAGGACCCAAGGCGGGCAGCAATCAGCCCCAGCATTTT CASSLGPKAGSNQPQHF
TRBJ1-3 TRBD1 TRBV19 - TGTGCCAGTAGTTCCCTGACAGGGGGAGGAAACACCATATATTTT CASSSLTGGGNTIYF
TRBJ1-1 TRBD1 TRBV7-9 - TGTGCCAGCAGCTTGGGGACAGCCACTGAAGCTTTCTTT CASSLGTATEAFF
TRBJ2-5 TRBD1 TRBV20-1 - TGCAGTGCTAGTGCTATTCCGGGACAGGGGACCCAGTACTTC CSASAIPGQGTQYF
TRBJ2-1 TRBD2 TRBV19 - TGTGCCAGTAACCCCCCCTCTGCGGGGGGCTACAATGAGCAGTTCTTC CASNPPSAGGYNEQFF
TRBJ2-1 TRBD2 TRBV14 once TGTGCCAGCAGCCTGTTAGCGGGGGGAAATGAGCAGTTCTTC CASSLLAGGNEQFF
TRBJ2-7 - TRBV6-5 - TGTGCCAGCAGTTACTCGGCAGGGGCCCAGGGCGAGCAGTACTTC CASSYSAGAQGEQYF
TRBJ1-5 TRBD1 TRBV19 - TGTGCCAGTAGTATTCAGGGGGCGTCTAGCAATCAGCCCCAGCATTTT CASSIQGASSNQPQHF
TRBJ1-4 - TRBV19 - TGTGCCAGTAGTACAAAGTTACAGGGTCGGGTAACTAATGAAAAACTGTTTTTT CASSTKLQGRVTNEKLFF
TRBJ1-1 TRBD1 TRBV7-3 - TGTGCCAGCAGCTCCGGACAGGGTGGAAACACTGAAGCTTTCTTT CASSSGQGGNTEAFF
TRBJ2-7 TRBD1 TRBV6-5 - TGTGCCAGCAGCATGACAGGGATCGAGCAGTACTTC CASSMTGIEQYF
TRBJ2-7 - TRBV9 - TGTGCCAGCAGCCGACAGGACTACGAGCAGTACTTC CASSRQDYEQYF
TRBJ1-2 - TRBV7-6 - TGTGCCAGCAGCTTAAGGGCCGGGGGGGCAGGCGCGTATGGCTACACCTTC CASSLRAGGAGAYGYTF
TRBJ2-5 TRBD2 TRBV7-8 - TGTGCCAGCAGCTTAGGTTCGACTAGCGGGGGCGTAGAGACCCAGTACTTC CASSLGSTSGGVETQYF
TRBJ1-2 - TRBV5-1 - TGCGCCAGCAGCTTAAGTCCAGGTGACTATGGCTACACCTTC CASSLSPGDYGYTF
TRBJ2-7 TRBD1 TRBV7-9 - TGTGCCAGCAGCTTACCCGGGACAGGGATATACGAGCAGTACTTC CASSLPGTGIYEQYF
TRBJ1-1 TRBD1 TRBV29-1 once TGCAGCGGGGACAGGGGGCCTGAAGCTTTCTTT CSGDRGPEAFF
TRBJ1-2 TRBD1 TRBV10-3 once TGTGCCATCAGTGAAAGTCCAGGGGGTGACTATGGCTACACCTTC CAISESPGGDYGYTF
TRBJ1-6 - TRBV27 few TGTGCCAGCAGTGGACTAGCGGGTCTCTCCTATAATTCACCCCTCCACTTT CASSGLAGLSYNSPLHF
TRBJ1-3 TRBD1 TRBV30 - TGTGCCTGGAGTCAGGGGGCTGGAAACACCATATATTTT CAWSQGAGNTIYF
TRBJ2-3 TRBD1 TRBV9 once TGTGCCAGCAGCGCTCGACAGGGACCTTCCGCAGATACGCAGTATTTT CASSARQGPSADTQYF
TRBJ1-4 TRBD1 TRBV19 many TGTGCCAGTAGTCGACAGGGAAATAGTGAAAAACTGTTTTTT CASSRQGNSEKLFF
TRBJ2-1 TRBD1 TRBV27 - TGTGCCAGCAGTTTATCTTCCGGGACAGGGATTCCCTACAATGAGCAGTTCTTC CASSLSSGTGIPYNEQFF
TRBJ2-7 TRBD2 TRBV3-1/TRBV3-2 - TGTGCCAGCAGCCAAGCCGGGGGGTACTCCTACGAGCAGTACTTC CASSQAGGYSYEQYF
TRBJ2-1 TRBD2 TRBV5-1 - TGCGCCAGCAGCTTGGACCTGAGCGGGGGGGTTCCCCAAGAGCAGTTCTTC CASSLDLSGGVPQEQFF
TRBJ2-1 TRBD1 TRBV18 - TGTGCCAGCTCACCCAATTCAATTGGACAGGGTAAGAATGAGCAGTTCTTC CASSPNSIGQGKNEQFF
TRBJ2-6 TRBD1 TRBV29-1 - TGCAGCGAGCCGACAGGGGCCCTCTCTGGGGCCAACGTCCTGACTTTC CSEPTGALSGANVLTF
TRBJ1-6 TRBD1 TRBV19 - TGTGCCAGTAGGGAGGACAGGGGAGATTCACCCCTCCACTTT CASREDRGDSPLHF
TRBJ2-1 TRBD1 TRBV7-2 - TGTGCCAGCAGCTCGGACAGGGGGAGGGTTGAGCAGTTCTTC CASSSDRGRVEQFF
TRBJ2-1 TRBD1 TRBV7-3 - TGTGCCAGCAGCGCGGGACAGGGAAAGGCTGAGCAGTTCTTC CASSAGQGKAEQFF
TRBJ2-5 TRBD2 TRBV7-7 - TGTGCTAGCAGCCCTAGCGGGGCCCTTTGGGAGACCCAGTACTTC CASSPSGALWETQYF
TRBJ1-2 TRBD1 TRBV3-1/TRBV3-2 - TGTGCCAGCCGGGACAGCCTCTATGGCTACACCTTC CASRDSLYGYTF
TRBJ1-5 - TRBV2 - TGTGCCACCTCAGACAAGATTAGCAATCAGCCCCAGCATTTT CATSDKISNQPQHF
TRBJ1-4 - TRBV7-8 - TGTGCCAGCAGCTTAGTGCCCCGGTTTAATGAAAAACTGTTTTTT CASSLVPRFNEKLFF
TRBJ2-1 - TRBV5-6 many TGTGCCAGCAGCTTGTTCGGCTTCGCGGGTGGGCAGTTCTTC CASSLFGFAGGQFF
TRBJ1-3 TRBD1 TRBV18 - TGTGCCAGCTCACCAGGAACAGGGGACGGCTCTGGAAACACCATATATTTT CASSPGTGDGSGNTIYF
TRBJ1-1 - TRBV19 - TGTGCCAGTAGTACCAGGGAGAACACTGAAGCTTTCTTT CASSTRENTEAFF
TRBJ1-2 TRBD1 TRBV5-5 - TGTGCCAGCACCCTTGGAACAGGGGGAAACTATGGCTACACCTTC CASTLGTGGNYGYTF
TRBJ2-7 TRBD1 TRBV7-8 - TGTGCCAGCAGCCGAGGACAGGGTGGAGAGCAGTACTTC CASSRGQGGEQYF
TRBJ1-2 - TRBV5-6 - TGTGCCAGCACCACAGAGAACTATGGCTACACCTTC CASTTENYGYTF